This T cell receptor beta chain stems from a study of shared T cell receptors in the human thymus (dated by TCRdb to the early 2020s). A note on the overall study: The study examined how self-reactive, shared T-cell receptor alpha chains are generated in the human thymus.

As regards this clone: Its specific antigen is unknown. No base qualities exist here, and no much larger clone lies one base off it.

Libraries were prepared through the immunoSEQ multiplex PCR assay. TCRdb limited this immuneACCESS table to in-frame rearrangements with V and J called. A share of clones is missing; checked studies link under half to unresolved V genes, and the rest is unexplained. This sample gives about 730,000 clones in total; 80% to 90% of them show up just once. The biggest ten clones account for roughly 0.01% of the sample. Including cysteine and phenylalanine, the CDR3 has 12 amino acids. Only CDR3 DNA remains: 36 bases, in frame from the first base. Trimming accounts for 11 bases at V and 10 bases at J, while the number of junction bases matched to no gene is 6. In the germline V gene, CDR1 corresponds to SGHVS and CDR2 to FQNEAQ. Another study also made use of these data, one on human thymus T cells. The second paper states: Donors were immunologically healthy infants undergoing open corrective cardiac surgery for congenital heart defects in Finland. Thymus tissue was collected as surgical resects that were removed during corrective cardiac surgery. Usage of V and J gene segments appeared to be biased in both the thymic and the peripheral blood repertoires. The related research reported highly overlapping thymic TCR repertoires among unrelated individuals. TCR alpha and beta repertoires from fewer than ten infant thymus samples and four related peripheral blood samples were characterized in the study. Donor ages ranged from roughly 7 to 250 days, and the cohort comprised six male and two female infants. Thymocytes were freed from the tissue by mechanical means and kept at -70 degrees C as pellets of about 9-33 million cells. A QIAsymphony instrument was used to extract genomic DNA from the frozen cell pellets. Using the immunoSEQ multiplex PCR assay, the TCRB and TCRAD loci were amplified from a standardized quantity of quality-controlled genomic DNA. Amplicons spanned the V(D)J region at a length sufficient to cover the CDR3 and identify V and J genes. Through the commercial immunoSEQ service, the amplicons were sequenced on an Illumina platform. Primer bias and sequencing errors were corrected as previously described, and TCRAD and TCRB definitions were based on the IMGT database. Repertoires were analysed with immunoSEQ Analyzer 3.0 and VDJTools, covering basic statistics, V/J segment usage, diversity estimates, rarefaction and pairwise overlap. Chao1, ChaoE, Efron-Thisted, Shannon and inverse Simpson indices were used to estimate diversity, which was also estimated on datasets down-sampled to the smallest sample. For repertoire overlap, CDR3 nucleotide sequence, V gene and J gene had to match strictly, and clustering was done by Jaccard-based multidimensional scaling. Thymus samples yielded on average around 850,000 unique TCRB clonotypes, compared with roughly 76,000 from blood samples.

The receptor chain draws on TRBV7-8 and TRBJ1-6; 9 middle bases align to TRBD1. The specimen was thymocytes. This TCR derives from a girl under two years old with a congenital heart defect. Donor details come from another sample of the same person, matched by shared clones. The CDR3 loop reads CAGGQGRSPLHF. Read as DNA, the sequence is TGTGCCGGAGGACAGGGGAGATCACCCCTCCACTTT.